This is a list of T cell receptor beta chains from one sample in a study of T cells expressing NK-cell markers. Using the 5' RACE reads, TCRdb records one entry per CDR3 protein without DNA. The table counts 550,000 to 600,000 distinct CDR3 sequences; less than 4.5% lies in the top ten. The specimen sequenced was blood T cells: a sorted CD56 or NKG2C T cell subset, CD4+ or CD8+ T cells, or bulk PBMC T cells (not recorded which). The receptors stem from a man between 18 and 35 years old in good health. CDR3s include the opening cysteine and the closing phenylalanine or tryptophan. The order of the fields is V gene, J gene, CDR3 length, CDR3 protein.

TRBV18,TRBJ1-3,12,CASSPGERTIYF
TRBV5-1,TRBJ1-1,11,CASSSGGEAFF
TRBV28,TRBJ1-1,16,CASRFAGSGPNTEAFF
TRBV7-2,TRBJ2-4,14,CASSPPPSKNIQYF
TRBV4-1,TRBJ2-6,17,CASSGQVLYSGANVLTF
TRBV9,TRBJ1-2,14,CASSVSTGESGYTF
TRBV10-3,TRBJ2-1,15,CAISERDRGGDEQFF
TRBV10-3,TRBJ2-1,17,CAISKGTSGSRSDEQFF
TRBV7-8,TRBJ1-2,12,CASSLEGFGYTF
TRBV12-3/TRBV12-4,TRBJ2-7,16,CASSFSGTSGTYEQYF
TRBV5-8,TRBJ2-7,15,CASSLNPGTAYEQYF
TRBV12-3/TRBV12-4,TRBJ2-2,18,CASSFETSPRSNTGELFF
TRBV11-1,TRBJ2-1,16,CASRSSGRASYNEQFF
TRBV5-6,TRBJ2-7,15,CASSPPGQTSYEQYF
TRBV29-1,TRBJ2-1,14,CSGLQGGFGNEQFF
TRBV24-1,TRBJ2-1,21,CATSVSFGRGEGKAGVNEQFF
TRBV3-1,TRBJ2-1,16,CASSQDLSGPYNEQFF
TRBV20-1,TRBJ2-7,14,CSASSRQATYEQYF
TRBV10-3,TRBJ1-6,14,CATTGGQTNSPLHF
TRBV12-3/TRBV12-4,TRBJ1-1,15,CASSPRTGLLTEAFF
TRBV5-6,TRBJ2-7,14,CASSRGQGYYEQYF
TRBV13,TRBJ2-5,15,CASSHTGRSEETQYF
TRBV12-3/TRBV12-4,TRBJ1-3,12,CASSLWGNTIYF
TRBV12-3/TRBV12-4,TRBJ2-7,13,CAKGSRASYEQYF
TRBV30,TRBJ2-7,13,CAWSVPASMLQQF
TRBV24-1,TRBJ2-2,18,CATSDTNKGGATVGELFF